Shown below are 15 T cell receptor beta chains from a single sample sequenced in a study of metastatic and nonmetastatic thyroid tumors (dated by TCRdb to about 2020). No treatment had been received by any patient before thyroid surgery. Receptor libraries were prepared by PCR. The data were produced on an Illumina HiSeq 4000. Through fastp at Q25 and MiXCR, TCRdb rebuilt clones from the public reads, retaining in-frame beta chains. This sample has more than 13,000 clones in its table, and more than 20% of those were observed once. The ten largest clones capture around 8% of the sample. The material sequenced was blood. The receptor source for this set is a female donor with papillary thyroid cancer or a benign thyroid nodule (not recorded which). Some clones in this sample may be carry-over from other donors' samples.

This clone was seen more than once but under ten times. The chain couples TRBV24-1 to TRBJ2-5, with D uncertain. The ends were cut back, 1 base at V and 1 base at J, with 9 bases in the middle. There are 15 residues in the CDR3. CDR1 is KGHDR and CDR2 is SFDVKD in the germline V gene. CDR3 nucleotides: TGTGCCACCAGTGATTTCATCGGGTCCCAAGAGACCCAGTACTTC. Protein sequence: CATSDFIGSQETQYF.

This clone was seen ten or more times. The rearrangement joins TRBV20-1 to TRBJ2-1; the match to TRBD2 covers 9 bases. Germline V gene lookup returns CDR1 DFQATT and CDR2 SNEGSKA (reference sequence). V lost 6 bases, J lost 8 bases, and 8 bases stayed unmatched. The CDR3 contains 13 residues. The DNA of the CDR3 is TGCAGTGCCCCGGCGGGGGGGCAGGATGAGCAGTTCTTC. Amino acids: CSAPAGGQDEQFF.

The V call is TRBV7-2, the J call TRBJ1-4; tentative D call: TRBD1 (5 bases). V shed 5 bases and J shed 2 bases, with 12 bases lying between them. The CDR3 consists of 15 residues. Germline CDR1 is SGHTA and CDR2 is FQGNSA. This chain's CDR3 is CASSPRGLTNEKLFF. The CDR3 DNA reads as TGTGCCAGCAGCCCGCGGGGACTCACTAATGAAAAACTGTTTTTT. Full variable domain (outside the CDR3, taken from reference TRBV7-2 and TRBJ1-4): GAGVSQSPSNKVTEKGKDVELRCDPISGHTALYWYRQSLGQGLEFLIYFQGNSAPDKSGLPSDRFSAERTGGSVSTLTIQRTQQEDSAVYLCASSPRGLTNEKLFFGSGTQLSVL.

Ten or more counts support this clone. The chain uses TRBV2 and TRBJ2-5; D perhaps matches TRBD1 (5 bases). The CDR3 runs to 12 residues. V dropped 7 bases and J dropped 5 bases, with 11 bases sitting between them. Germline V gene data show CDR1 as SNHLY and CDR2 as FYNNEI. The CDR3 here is CASTQGIETQYF. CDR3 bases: TGTGCCAGCACCCAGGGTATCGAGACCCAGTACTTC.

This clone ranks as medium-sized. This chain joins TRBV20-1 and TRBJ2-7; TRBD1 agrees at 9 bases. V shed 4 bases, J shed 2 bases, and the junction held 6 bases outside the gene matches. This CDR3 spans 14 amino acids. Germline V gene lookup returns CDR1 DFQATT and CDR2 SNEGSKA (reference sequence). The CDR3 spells CSATGQGTTYEQYF. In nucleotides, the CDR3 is TGCAGTGCTACGGGACAGGGCACAACCTACGAGCAGTACTTC.

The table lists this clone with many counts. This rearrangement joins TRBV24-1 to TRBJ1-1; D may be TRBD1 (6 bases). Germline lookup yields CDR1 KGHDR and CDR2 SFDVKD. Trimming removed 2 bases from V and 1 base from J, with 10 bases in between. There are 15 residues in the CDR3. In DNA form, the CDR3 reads TGTGCCACCAGTGATTCTGGGGGGCCGAACACTGAAGCTTTCTTT. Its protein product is CATSDSGGPNTEAFF.

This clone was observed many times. CDR3 sequence (DNA): TGCGCCAGCAGCCAAGACGGATACACGAACACCGGGGAGCTGTTTTTT. It translates to CASSQDGYTNTGELFF. This rearrangement joins TRBV4-3 to TRBJ2-2; D ambiguous. Per germline, CDR1 LGHNA and CDR2 YSLEER. Deletions cut 0 bases from V and 0 bases from J, with 8 bases between. The CDR3 totals 16 residues.

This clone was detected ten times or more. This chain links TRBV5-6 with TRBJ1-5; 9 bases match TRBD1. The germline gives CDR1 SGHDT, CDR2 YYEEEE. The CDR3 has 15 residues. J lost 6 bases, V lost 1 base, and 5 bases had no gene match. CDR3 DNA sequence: TGTGCCAGCAGCTTGTACAGGGGGCGGGGTCAGCCCCAGCATTTT. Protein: CASSLYRGRGQPQHF.

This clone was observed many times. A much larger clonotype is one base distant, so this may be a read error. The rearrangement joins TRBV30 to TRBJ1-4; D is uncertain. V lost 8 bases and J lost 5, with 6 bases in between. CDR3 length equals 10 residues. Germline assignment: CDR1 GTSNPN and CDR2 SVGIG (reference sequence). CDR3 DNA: TGTGCCCGGGAGAATGAAAAACTGTTTTTT. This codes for CARENEKLFF.

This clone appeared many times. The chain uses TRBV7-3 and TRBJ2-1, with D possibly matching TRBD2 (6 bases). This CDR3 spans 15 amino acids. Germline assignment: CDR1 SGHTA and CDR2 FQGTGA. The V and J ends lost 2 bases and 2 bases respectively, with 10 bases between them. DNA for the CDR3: TGTGCCAGCAGCTTAGTCCCGGGGGCCTACAATGAGCAGTTCTTC. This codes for CASSLVPGAYNEQFF. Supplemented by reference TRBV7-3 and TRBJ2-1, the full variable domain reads GAGVSQTPSNKVTEKGKYVELRCDPISGHTALYWYRQSLGQGPEFLIYFQGTGAADDSGLPNDRFFAVRPEGSVSTLKIQRTERGDSAVYLCASSLVPGAYNEQFFGPGTRLTVL.

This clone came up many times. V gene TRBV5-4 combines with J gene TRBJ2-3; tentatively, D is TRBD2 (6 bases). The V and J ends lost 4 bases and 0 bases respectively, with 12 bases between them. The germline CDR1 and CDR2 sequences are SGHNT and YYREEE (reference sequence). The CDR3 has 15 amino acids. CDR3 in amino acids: CASSRPGTSTDTQYF. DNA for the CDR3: TGTGCCAGCAGCCGACCCGGGACTAGCACAGATACGCAGTATTTT.

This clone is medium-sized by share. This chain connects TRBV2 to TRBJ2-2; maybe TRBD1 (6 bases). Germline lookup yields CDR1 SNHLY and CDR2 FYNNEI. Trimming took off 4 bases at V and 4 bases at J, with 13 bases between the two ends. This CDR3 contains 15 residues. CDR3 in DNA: TGTGCCAGCAGTGGTATACAGGGCACCACCGGGGAGCTGTTTTTT. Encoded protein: CASSGIQGTTGELFF.

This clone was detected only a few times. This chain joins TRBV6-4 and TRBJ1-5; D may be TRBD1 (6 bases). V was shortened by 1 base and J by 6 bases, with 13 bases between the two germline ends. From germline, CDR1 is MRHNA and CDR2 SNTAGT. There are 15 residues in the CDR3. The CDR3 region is CASSDWDTGLQPQHF. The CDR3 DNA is TGTGCCAGCAGTGACTGGGACACTGGGCTTCAGCCCCAGCATTTT.

The DNA of the CDR3 is TGTGCCAGCAAGGAGGGGACAGGGATCTCTGGGGCCAACGTCCTGACTTTC. Protein product: CASKEGTGISGANVLTF. This sequence joins TRBV12-3 or TRBV12-4 and TRBJ2-6; 9 positions agree with TRBD1. With V trimmed by 7 bases and J by 0 bases, 7 bases remained unmatched. The CDR3 runs to 17 residues.

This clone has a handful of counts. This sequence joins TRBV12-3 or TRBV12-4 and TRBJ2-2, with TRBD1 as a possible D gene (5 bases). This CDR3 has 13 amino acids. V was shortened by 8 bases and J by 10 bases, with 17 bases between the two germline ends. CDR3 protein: CASQLTGAVELFF. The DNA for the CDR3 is TGTGCCAGCCAATTGACTGGGGCCGTGGAGCTGTTTTTT.